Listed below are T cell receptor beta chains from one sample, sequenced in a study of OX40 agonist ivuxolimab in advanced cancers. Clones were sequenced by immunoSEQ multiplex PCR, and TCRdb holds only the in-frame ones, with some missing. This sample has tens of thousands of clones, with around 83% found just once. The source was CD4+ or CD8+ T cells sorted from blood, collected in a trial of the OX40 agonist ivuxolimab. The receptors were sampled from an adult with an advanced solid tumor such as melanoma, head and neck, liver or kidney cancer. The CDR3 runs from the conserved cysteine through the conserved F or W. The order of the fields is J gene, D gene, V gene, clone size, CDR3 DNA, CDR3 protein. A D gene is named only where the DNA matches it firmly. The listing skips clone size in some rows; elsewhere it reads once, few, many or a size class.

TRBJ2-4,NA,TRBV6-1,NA,TGTGCCAGCAGTGTGGCCGGGAACCTAGCCAAAAACATTCAGTACTTC,CASSVAGNLAKNIQYF
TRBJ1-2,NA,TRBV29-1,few,TGCAGCGTTGAACGGGGCGGCTATGGCTACACCTTC,CSVERGGYGYTF
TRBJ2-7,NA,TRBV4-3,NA,TGCGCCAGCAGGGCTCCGGACAGATTCTCCTACGAGCAGTACTTC,CASRAPDRFSYEQYF
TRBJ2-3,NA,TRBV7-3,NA,TGTGCCAGCAGCCCTGGGGCTGCGGGGTCTAGCACAGATACGCAGTATTTT,CASSPGAAGSSTDTQYF
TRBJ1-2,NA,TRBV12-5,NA,TGTGCTAGTGGTTTAGGAAGCGGGAACCCGAGGACCTTC,CASGLGSGNPRTF
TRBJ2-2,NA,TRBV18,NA,TGTGCCAGCTCACCACAGGGATCGGACACCGGGGAGCTGTTTTTT,CASSPQGSDTGELFF
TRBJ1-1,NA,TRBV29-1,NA,TGCAGCGTTGAAGGGGTGAGGGACACTGAAGCTTTCTTT,CSVEGVRDTEAFF
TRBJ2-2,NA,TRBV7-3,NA,TGTGCCAGCAGCTTAACCCCAGGCGGACAGTTTCGCGGCACCGGGGAGCTGTTTTTT,CASSLTPGGQFRGTGELFF
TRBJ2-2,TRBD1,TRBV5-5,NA,TGTGCCAGCAGCCGGGACAGGGTGGTCGCCGGGGAGCTGTTTTTT,CASSRDRVVAGELFF
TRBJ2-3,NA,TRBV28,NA,TGTGCCAGCAGTTCAGGACAGCAGAGGCCAGATACGCAGTATTTT,CASSSGQQRPDTQYF
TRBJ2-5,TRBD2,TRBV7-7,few,TGTGCTAGCAGCTTAGGGGGGACTAGCGGCGTGGGGGAGACCCAGTACTTC,CASSLGGTSGVGETQYF
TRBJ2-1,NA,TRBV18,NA,TGTGCCAGCTCACCGGAAATTTGGAACTCCTACAATGAGCAGTTCTTC,CASSPEIWNSYNEQFF
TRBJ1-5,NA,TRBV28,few,TGTGCCAGCAGATGGATGGGACACCCCAATCAGCCCCAGCATTTT,CASRWMGHPNQPQHF
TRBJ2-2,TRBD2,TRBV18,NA,TGTGCCAGCTCACCCCCAACATCTAGCGGCCACACCGGGGAGCTGTTTTTT,CASSPPTSSGHTGELFF
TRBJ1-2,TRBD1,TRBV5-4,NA,TGTGCCAGCAGCCGGACAGGGATGGGCTACACCTTC,CASSRTGMGYTF
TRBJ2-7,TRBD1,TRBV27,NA,TGTGCCAGCAGTTCGACAGGGCCCTACGAGCAGTACTTC,CASSSTGPYEQYF
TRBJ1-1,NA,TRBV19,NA,TGTGCCAGTAGGGGAGGGGGGAACACTGAAGCTTTCTTT,CASRGGGNTEAFF
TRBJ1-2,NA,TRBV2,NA,TGTGCCAGCATTTCGGAGGATGCAGCCTATGGCTACACCTTC,CASISEDAAYGYTF
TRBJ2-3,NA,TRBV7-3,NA,TGTGCCAGCAGCTCAAAGGGTGACCCTAGCACAGATACGCAGTATTTT,CASSSKGDPSTDTQYF
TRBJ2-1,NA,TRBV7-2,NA,TGTGCCAGCAGCTTAGTCGGTGGAGATGAGCAGTTCTTC,CASSLVGGDEQFF
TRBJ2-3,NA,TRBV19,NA,TGTGCCAGTAGGCTTAACACAGATACGCAGTATTTT,CASRLNTDTQYF
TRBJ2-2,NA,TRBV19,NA,TGTGCCAGTAGTATCGGGCGGTCCGCGAACACCGGGGAGCTGTTTTTT,CASSIGRSANTGELFF
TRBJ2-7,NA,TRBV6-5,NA,TGTGCCAGCAGTTACTCCACTAGCTCCTACGAGCAGTACTTC,CASSYSTSSYEQYF
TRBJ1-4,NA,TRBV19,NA,TGTGCCAGTAGTATAGCGGGGGCCTACAATAATGAAAAACTGTTTTTT,CASSIAGAYNNEKLFF
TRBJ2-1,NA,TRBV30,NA,TGTGCCTGGGAGACAGGAGTGGTCCACAATGAGCAGTTCTTC,CAWETGVVHNEQFF
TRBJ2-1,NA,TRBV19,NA,TGTGCCACCCAAGTAGGGGGGCAGGGGACGCACAATGAGCAGTTCTTC,CATQVGGQGTHNEQFF
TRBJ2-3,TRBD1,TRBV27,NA,TGTGCCAGCAGTTTAGGGACAGGGGGCGCGGATACGCAGTATTTT,CASSLGTGGADTQYF
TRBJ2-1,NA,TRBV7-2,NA,TGTGCCAGCAGCCTCGACCGCCCCAGGCAGTTCTTC,CASSLDRPRQFF
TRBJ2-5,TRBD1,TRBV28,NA,TGTGCCAGCAGATCAGACAGGGTACTGCAAGAGACCCAGTACTTC,CASRSDRVLQETQYF
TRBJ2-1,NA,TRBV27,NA,TGTGCCAGCAGTTTACGGGGCCTCAAGAGCCATGAGCAGTTCTTC,CASSLRGLKSHEQFF
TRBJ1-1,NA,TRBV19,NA,TGTGCCAGTAGTAGGGGCAGGTACACTGAAGCTTTCTTT,CASSRGRYTEAFF
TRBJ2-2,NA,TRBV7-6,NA,TGTGCCAGCAGCTTAGCGACCGTGTCGAACACCGGGGAGCTGTTTTTT,CASSLATVSNTGELFF